The 14 T cell receptor beta chains in this list originate from one sample, sequenced in a study of TIL therapy for anti-PD-1-resistant metastatic lung cancer. The immunoSEQ assay was v3. Data came from immunoSEQ multiplex PCR; TCRdb stores just in-frame clones and leaves some out. The sample holds fewer than 60,000 clones, about 86% seen once. The sample's time point: pre-treatment sample, taken before nivolumab and TIL therapy. This specimen consisted of blood, obtained at baseline. Source of these receptors: a person aged 25-85 years with non-small cell lung cancer.

This rearrangement joins TRBV10-2 to TRBJ2-1, with TRBD2 matching 9 bases. Germline V gives CDR1 WSHSY, CDR2 SAAADI. The CDR3 is 14 residues long. J was trimmed by 2 bases and V by 8 bases; bases with no gene match: 4. CDR3 region: CASSGTSPYNEQFF. The CDR3 bases are TGCGCCAGCTCCGGGACTAGCCCCTACAATGAGCAGTTCTTC.

In its sample, this clone was seen a few times. The CDR3 DNA is TGTGCCATCAGTAATGACAGGGTTTTGAGCAATCAGCCCCAGCATTTT. Its protein is CAISNDRVLSNQPQHF. The gene calls are TRBV10-3 and TRBJ1-5; TRBD1 matches at 7 bases. The ends lost 5 bases at V and 1 base at J; junction bases unmatched: 8. Germline-derived CDR1 and CDR2 are ENHRY and SYGVKD. This CDR3 has 16 residues.

Regarding this clone: An end of the junction does not agree with germline; a read error may underlie this. The CDR3 is CASSPSSGRRGEQFF. The CDR3 DNA reads as TGTGCTAGCAGCCCATCTAGCGGGAGGAGGGGTGAGCAGTTCTTC. V gene TRBV7-7 combines with J gene TRBJ2-1, with 11 bases lining up with TRBD2. The CDR3 covers 15 residues. Germline V gene sequence: CDR1 SSHAT, CDR2 FNYEAQ (reference sequence).

V and J are TRBV30 and TRBJ1-4, with D tentatively TRBD1 (5 bases). CDR1 is GTSNPN, CDR2 SVGIG, per germline (reference sequence). This CDR3 has 15 residues. The V end was cut by 0 bases, the J end by 6 bases, with 14 bases between. This CDR3 reads CAWSVQSGAHEKLFF. The CDR3 nucleotides are TGTGCCTGGAGTGTCCAGTCTGGGGCTCATGAAAAACTGTTTTTT. The full variable domain, in which reference TRBV30 and TRBJ1-4 provide the parts outside the CDR3, is SQTIHQWPATLVQPVGSPLSLECTVEGTSNPNLYWYRQAAGRGLQLLFYSVGIGQISSEVPQNLSASRPQDRQFILSSKKLLLSDSGFYLCAWSVQSGAHEKLFFGSGTQLSVL.

The V call is TRBV6-2 or TRBV6-3, the J call TRBJ2-4; D may correspond to TRBD1 or TRBD2 (5 bases each). The V end lost 5 bases, the J end lost 7 bases, and 15 bases lay between the germline ends. Germline values: CDR1 MNHEY, CDR2 SVGEGT. This CDR3 is 14 amino acids long. CDR3 coding DNA: TGTGCCAGCAGTCGGGACGGAGAACGTAACATTCAGTACTTC. As protein: CASSRDGERNIQYF.

This clone was seen a handful of times. The chain recombines TRBV5-8 with TRBJ2-7, with D possibly being TRBD1 (5 bases). This CDR3 is 15 amino acids long. CDR1 and CDR2 from the germline V gene are SGHTS and YDEGEE. V lost 0 bases and J lost 0, with 10 bases in between. CDR3 amino acids: CASSLVRVNSYEQYF. The CDR3 nucleotides read TGTGCCAGCAGCTTGGTCAGGGTCAACTCCTACGAGCAGTACTTC.

This sequence joins TRBV30 and TRBJ1-4; D ambiguous. The CDR3 is 10 amino acids. Trimming stripped 4 bases from V and 8 bases from J, with 5 bases between. Germline CDR1 is GTSNPN and CDR2 is SVGIG (reference sequence). CDR3 region: CAWMREKLFF. CDR3 sequence (DNA): TGTGCCTGGATGAGGGAAAAACTGTTTTTT.

V and J are TRBV18 and TRBJ2-2; D is uncertain. CDR1 KGHSH and CDR2 LQKENI come from the germline V gene. V shed 2 bases and J shed 7 bases, with 5 bases lying between them. The CDR3 is 12 amino acids. The CDR3 region is CASSPSSGELFF. In DNA, the CDR3 is TGTGCCAGCTCACCAAGTAGCGGGGAGCTGTTTTTT.

This clone was detected only once. CDR3 nucleotides: TGTGCCAGCAGTTTTTCGGCGGACAGGGAGCAGTACTTC. The encoded protein is CASSFSADREQYF. This rearrangement joins TRBV28 to TRBJ2-7, with 7 nucleotides matching TRBD1. Unmatched junction bases numbered 6, after V lost 3 bases and J lost 7 bases. CDR1 and CDR2 from the germline V gene are MDHEN and SYDVKM. This CDR3 has 13 residues.

This clone occurred once. The chain carries TRBV30 and TRBJ1-1; TRBD1 is a possible D gene (6 bases). The V gene lost 5 bases and the J gene lost 8 bases, with 15 bases spanning the gap. Germline V gives CDR1 GTSNPN, CDR2 SVGIG (reference sequence). The CDR3 totals 12 residues. Written as DNA, the CDR3 is TGTGCCTGGGGGATCCAGGGGCGGGAAGCTTTCTTT. This codes for CAWGIQGREAFF.

This clone occurred a few times. The chain is built from TRBV19 and TRBJ1-1; tentative D call: TRBD1 (6 bases). The CDR3 is 13 amino acids. Germline lookup yields CDR1 LNHDA and CDR2 SQIVND (reference sequence). Between the trimmed V and J ends, which lost 7 bases and 1 base, there was a span of 10 bases. CDR3 amino acids: CASTGQRNTEAFF. CDR3 DNA: TGTGCCAGTACTGGACAGCGGAACACTGAAGCTTTCTTT.

V usage is TRBV5-1 and J usage is TRBJ2-1; 7 bases fit TRBD2. Germline CDR1 is SGHRS and CDR2 is YFSETQ. V gave up 5 bases and J gave up 4 bases; unmatched junction bases: 12. The CDR3 consists of 16 residues. CDR3 sequence: CASSNVAVSGYNEQFF. CDR3 nucleotide sequence: TGCGCCAGCAGTAATGTCGCAGTTAGCGGGTACAATGAGCAGTTCTTC.

J is TRBJ1-4 and V is TRBV28, with D possibly TRBD1 on 5 matching bases. Deletions cut 6 bases from V and 0 bases from J, with 14 bases between. The CDR3 is 16 residues long. The germline CDR1 and CDR2 sequences are MDHEN and SYDVKM. CDR3 coding DNA: TGTGCCAGCAGCCCCGGGGACCCTGCAACTAATGAAAAACTGTTTTTT. Residues: CASSPGDPATNEKLFF.

Only one count was recorded for this clone. This rearrangement joins TRBV28 to TRBJ2-3; D might be TRBD2 (5 bases). CDR1 is MDHEN and CDR2 is SYDVKM in the germline V gene. The CDR3 sequence is 13 residues long. Trimming stripped 5 bases from V and 4 bases from J, with 10 bases between. CDR3 residues: CASSAGTPDTQYF. The CDR3 DNA is TGTGCCAGCAGTGCGGGCACCCCAGATACGCAGTATTTT. The full variable domain, its missing parts supplied by reference TRBV28 and TRBJ2-3, is DVKVTQSSRYLVKRTGEKVFLECVQDMDHENMFWYRQDPGLGLRLIYFSYDVKMKEKGDIPEGYSVSREKKERFSLILESASTNQTSMYLCASSAGTPDTQYFGPGTRLTVL.